This TCR beta chain was captured in a study of cytomegalovirus exposure and HLA in healthy donors. Study-wide context: Earlier, some 200 million T cells were analyzed, and some 120 million unique TCR beta sequences were found among them. From HLA-typed donors, an early data release held 70 million to 95 million unique TCRs.

The study ran its PCR with 60 Vbeta and 13 Jbeta primers. The repertoire was sequenced with immunoSEQ multiplex PCR; TCRdb's copy has only in-frame clones and lacks some. This sample has around 100,000 clones, with approximately 76% found just once. Of note for this clone: What it binds is unknown.

The germline V gene encodes CDR1 SNHLY and CDR2 FYNNEI. The CDR3 is 16 amino acids. V was clipped by 6 bases and J by 0 bases, with 14 bases between them. Study-level findings and limits: Likely technical artifact: a cluster of highly shared sequence variants. V- and J-gene trimming in TCR beta was tied to a missense DCLRE1C variant by an analysis performed later.

Input material: PBMCs. The V gene is TRBV2, the J gene TRBJ2-2; D gene uncertain. This clonotype was sampled from a woman aged 55-70 years in good health and CMV-seropositive. CDR3 region: CASSLRKIANTGELFF. The CDR3 bases are TGTGCCAGCAGCCTGCGGAAGATCGCGAACACCGGGGAGCTGTTTTTT. The full variable domain, completed using reference TRBV2 and TRBJ2-2, is EPEVTQTPSHQVTQMGQEVILRCVPISNHLYFYWYRQILGQKVEFLVSFYNNEISEKSEIFDDQFSVERPDGSNFTLKIRSTKLEDSAMYFCASSLRKIANTGELFFGEGSRLTVL.